What follows are 19 T cell receptor beta chains derived from one specimen sequenced in a study of PD-L1 blockade in urothelial cancer. Noted time point: pretreatment peripheral blood. Using immunoSEQ multiplex PCR, the repertoire was profiled, and TCRdb retains in-frame clones only, with some absent. The table includes 70,000 to 100,000 clones, 84% detected once. The specimen comprised PBMCs, sampled around atezolizumab (anti-PD-L1) treatment. The source is a man aged 60 to 69 with urothelial cancer.

The CDR3 bases are TGTGCCAGCAGTGGCAGTAGCGGGGGGACCTACGAGCAGTACTTC. It specifies CASSGSSGGTYEQYF. The chain combines TRBV6-5 with TRBJ2-7; 10 bases line up with TRBD2. V shed 5 bases and J 2 bases; nucleotides not matched to a gene: 6. The CDR3 length is 15 residues. Germline values: CDR1 MNHEY, CDR2 SVGAGI.

This clone has only one observation. This chain uses TRBV6-5 with TRBJ1-3; D might be TRBD1 (6 bases). The CDR3 extends over 16 amino acids. V lost 0 bases to trimming and J lost 3 bases, with 12 bases between them. Germline lookup yields CDR1 MNHEY and CDR2 SVGAGI. The DNA of the CDR3 is TGTGCCAGCAGTTACTCGACGCAGGGGCGTGGAAACACCATATATTTT. As protein: CASSYSTQGRGNTIYF.

The chain couples TRBV7-6 to TRBJ2-7; D possibly corresponds to TRBD2 (6 bases). Germline V CDR1 and CDR2: SGHVS, FNYEAQ. V was clipped by 1 base and J by 5 bases, with 9 bases between them. There are 13 residues in the CDR3. The DNA for the CDR3 is TGTGCCAGCAGCTTAGTGCGGGGCCACGAGCAGTACTTC. Translation gives CASSLVRGHEQYF.

This clone was counted only a few times. This sequence joins TRBV7-8 and TRBJ2-3, with 12 bases identical to TRBD2. Germline CDR1 SGHVS, CDR2 FQNEAQ. The V gene end was trimmed by 5 bases and the J gene end by 0 bases; junction bases not matched to a gene: 3. CDR3 length equals 16 residues. CDR3 protein: CASSPGTSGSTDTQYF. The CDR3 DNA reads TGTGCCAGCAGCCCCGGGACTAGCGGGAGCACAGATACGCAGTATTTT. Variable domain in full (rest from reference TRBV7-8 and TRBJ2-3): GAGVSQSPRYKVAKRGQDVALRCDPISGHVSLFWYQQALGQGPEFLTYFQNEAQLDKSGLPSDRFFAERPEGSVSTLKIQRTQQEDSAVYLCASSPGTSGSTDTQYFGPGTRLTVL.

The genes are TRBV5-1 and TRBJ2-2, with TRBD2 matching 9 bases. The germline gives CDR1 SGHRS, CDR2 YFSETQ. V was clipped by 2 bases and J by 2 bases; unmatched bases: 4. CDR3 length: 16 amino acids. This CDR3 reads CASSLRGGVNTGELFF. CDR3 sequence (DNA): TGCGCCAGCAGCTTACGCGGGGGGGTTAACACCGGGGAGCTGTTTTTT.

The chain combines TRBV7-9 with TRBJ2-5; possibly TRBD1 for D (5 bases). Germline loops: CDR1 SEHNR, CDR2 FQNEAQ (reference sequence). V was trimmed by 5 bases and J by 5 bases, leaving 21 bases between them. CDR3 length equals 16 residues. This CDR3 reads CASSAQGTGRVETQYF. The CDR3 nucleotides are TGTGCCAGCAGCGCGCAAGGTACGGGCAGGGTGGAGACCCAGTACTTC.

This rearrangement joins TRBV11-3 to TRBJ2-7, with 7 bases fitting TRBD2. This CDR3 region has 14 residues. From germline, CDR1 is SGHNT and CDR2 YENEEA. The V and J ends lost 5 bases and 1 base, in that order; junction bases with no gene match: 5. CDR3 loop: CASSPGRGSYEQYF. The CDR3 nucleotides read TGTGCCAGCAGCCCGGGGAGGGGATCCTACGAGCAGTACTTC.

J is TRBJ1-6 and V is TRBV9; D is ambiguous. The ends were cut back, 0 bases at V and 3 bases at J, with 7 bases in the middle. The CDR3 runs to 15 residues. Germline lookup yields CDR1 SGDLS and CDR2 YYNGEE. The CDR3 spells CASSVEGVYNSPLHF. The CDR3 DNA sequence: TGTGCCAGCAGCGTAGAAGGAGTCTATAATTCACCCCTCCACTTT.

This chain joins TRBV7-9 and TRBJ2-7, with D possibly TRBD1 on 5 matching bases. The CDR3 extends over 13 amino acids. V lost 5 bases to trimming and J lost 5 bases, with 13 bases between them. CDR1 SEHNR and CDR2 FQNEAQ come from the germline V gene (reference sequence). This CDR3 reads CASSEAGLNEQYF. CDR3 in DNA: TGTGCCAGCAGCGAAGCAGGGTTAAACGAGCAGTACTTC.

V is TRBV2 and J is TRBJ2-4; D not certain. CDR3 length: 14 amino acids. Per germline, CDR1 SNHLY and CDR2 FYNNEI. With 4 bases removed from V and 9 bases from J, the gap between germline ends came to 16 bases. This CDR3 reads CASSVVRAAGIQYF. For the CDR3, the DNA is TGTGCCAGCAGTGTCGTTAGAGCTGCAGGCATTCAGTACTTC.

V is TRBV9 and J is TRBJ1-1; 7 nucleotides agree with TRBD1. The J segment lost 1 base and the V segment lost 0 bases, leaving 3 bases of the junction unmatched. Germline CDR1 and CDR2: SGDLS and YYNGEE. The CDR3 covers 15 residues. The CDR3 nucleotides are TGTGCCAGCAGCGTAGGTGCAGGGGGGAACACTGAAGCTTTCTTT. Protein: CASSVGAGGNTEAFF.

CDR3 sequence reads: CASSLGLAGGQEQYF. The CDR3 coding sequence is TGTGCCAGCAGCTTAGGTCTAGCGGGAGGGCAGGAGCAGTACTTC. J is TRBJ2-7 and V is TRBV7-2; TRBD2 agrees at 12 bases. Germline V CDR1 and CDR2: SGHTA, FQGNSA. This CDR3 spans 15 amino acids. Losses at the gene ends were 1 base for V and 7 bases for J; bases not matched to a gene: 5.

The CDR3 coding sequence is TGTGCCAGCGTGTTAGACACCCAATTTGAAGCTTTCTTT. It is translated as CASVLDTQFEAFF. The rearrangement uses TRBV2 and TRBJ1-1; D is unresolved. CDR1 is SNHLY and CDR2 is FYNNEI in the germline V gene. The CDR3 totals 13 residues. The germline V and J ends were trimmed by 8 bases and 7 bases, with 17 bases remaining between them.

The rearrangement uses TRBV7-2 and TRBJ2-2; TRBD1 matches 7 bases. Germline trimming cut 7 bases from V and 2 bases from J; bases unmatched to any gene: 10. This CDR3 is built from 16 residues. The germline V gene has CDR1 SGHTA and CDR2 FQGNSA. The DNA for the CDR3 is TGTGCCAGCAAACCTTGGACAGGCATTAACACCGGGGAGCTGTTTTTT. Protein sequence: CASKPWTGINTGELFF.

The gene calls are TRBV4-1 and TRBJ2-2; 10 positions match TRBD1. After removal of 4 bases from V and 5 bases from J, the junction contained 7 bases not matched to a gene. The CDR3 sequence is 16 residues long. Germline V gene lookup returns CDR1 MGHRA and CDR2 YSYEKL. In DNA, the CDR3 is TGCGCCAGCAGCCTGGGGACAGGGGAAACAACCGGGGAGCTGTTTTTT. This codes for CASSLGTGETTGELFF.

The chain recombines TRBV2 with TRBJ2-1; 8 bases agree with TRBD2. Germline V CDR1 and CDR2: SNHLY, FYNNEI. After removal of 5 bases from V and 4 bases from J, the junction contained 4 bases not matched to a gene. This CDR3 comprises 14 residues. CDR3 loop: CASSTERGYNEQFF. CDR3 nucleotides: TGTGCCAGCAGTACCGAGCGGGGGTACAATGAGCAGTTCTTC.

The J gene is TRBJ2-3, the V gene TRBV28; D is unresolved. Germline V gene data show CDR1 as MDHEN and CDR2 as SYDVKM. CDR3 length equals 13 residues. V was shortened by 6 bases and J by 1 base, with 8 bases between the two germline ends. The DNA of the CDR3 is TGTGCCAGCAGCCCGAGCGGCACAGATACGCAGTATTTT. Amino acid sequence: CASSPSGTDTQYF.

The CDR3 reads CASSLTSESSEAFF. Here the CDR3 DNA reads TGTGCCAGCAGTCTAACCAGCGAAAGTTCTGAAGCTTTCTTT. V is TRBV2 and J is TRBJ1-1; D gene ambiguous. V shed 5 bases and J shed 6 bases, with 16 bases lying between them. The CDR3 spans 14 residues. Germline CDR1 reads SNHLY; CDR2 reads FYNNEI. Based on the CDR3 plus reference TRBV2 and TRBJ1-1, the full variable domain is EPEVTQTPSHQVTQMGQEVILRCVPISNHLYFYWYRQILGQKVEFLVSFYNNEISEKSEIFDDQFSVERPDGSNFTLKIRSTKLEDSAMYFCASSLTSESSEAFFGQGTRLTVV.

This chain joins TRBV7-9 and TRBJ1-4, with TRBD1 identical over 8 bases. Germline-derived CDR1 and CDR2 are SEHNR and FQNEAQ (reference sequence). The CDR3 spans 15 residues. With 1 base clipped from V and 7 bases from J, the junction kept 5 bases outside the gene matches. The CDR3, as DNA: TGTGCCAGCAGCTTAGTAGGGACAGGCGGTGAAAAACTGTTTTTT. This encodes CASSLVGTGGEKLFF.